This T cell receptor beta chain derives from a study of blood T cell repertoires in COVID-19. Study-level information: Sources were T cells, B-cell-depleted T cells, or PBMCs; the material itself was cDNA or gDNA.

The protocol was immunoSEQ multiplex PCR, while the TCRdb copy is restricted to in-frame clones and leaves out a portion. The profile shows fewer than 350,000 clones, 86% of them singletons. CDR1 and CDR2 from the germline V gene are MNHEY and SVGEGT. Unmatched junction bases numbered 8, after V lost 2 bases and J lost 5 bases. This CDR3 is 16 amino acids long. The chain uses TRBV6-2 or TRBV6-3 and TRBJ2-5; 10 bases map to TRBD2. The sequenced material came from peripheral blood. The clonotype originates from a woman between 65 and 79 years old with COVID-19, enrolled during active disease. DNA for the CDR3: TGTGCCAGCAGTTACAGCCAGCGGGGGGGCCAGGAGACCCAGTACTTC. It yields the protein CASSYSQRGGQETQYF.